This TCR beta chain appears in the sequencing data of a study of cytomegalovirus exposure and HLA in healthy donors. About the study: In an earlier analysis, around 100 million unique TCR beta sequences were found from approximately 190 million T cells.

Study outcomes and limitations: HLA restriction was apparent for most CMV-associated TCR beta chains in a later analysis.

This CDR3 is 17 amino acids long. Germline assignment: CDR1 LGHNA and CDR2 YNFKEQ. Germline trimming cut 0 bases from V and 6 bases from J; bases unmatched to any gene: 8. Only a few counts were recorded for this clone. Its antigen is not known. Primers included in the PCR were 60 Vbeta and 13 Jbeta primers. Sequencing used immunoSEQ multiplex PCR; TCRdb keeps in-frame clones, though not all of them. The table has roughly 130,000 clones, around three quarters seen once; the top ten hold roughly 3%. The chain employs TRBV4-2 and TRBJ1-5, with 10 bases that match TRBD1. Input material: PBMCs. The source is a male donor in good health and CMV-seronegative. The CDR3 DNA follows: TGTGCCAGCAGCCAAGAACCCGGGACAGGGGTTCGTCAGCCCCAGCATTTT. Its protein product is CASSQEPGTGVRQPQHF.